This T cell receptor (beta chain) was obtained from a study of blood T cell repertoires in COVID-19 (dated by TCRdb to 2018 to 2020). For the study in its entirety: The collaborator samples originated in the United States, Italy and Spain and spanned the acute and convalescent phases of COVID-19. The material from the prospective study consisted of cDNA or gDNA derived from T cells, B-cell-depleted T cells, or PBMCs. Subjects who had been exposed to COVID-19, were actively infected with it, or had recovered from it provided the deeply sampled blood TCRbeta repertoires that made up the dataset. The repertoires were released in a freely available public database intended as a resource for research on the immune response to SARS-CoV-2. Samples came from the ongoing ImmuneRACE study (first 160 participants) plus 1,254 subjects from 6 global collaborators. The sample metadata nearly always contained a de-identified subject ID, COVID-19 status, age in years and sex. HLA class I and class II types, where available, came from metadata supplied by the sample provider rather than from assay-based typing.

The germline V gene encodes CDR1 LNHNV and CDR2 YYDKDF (reference sequence). Trimming takes 3 bases off V and 6 bases off J; junction bases not matched to a gene: 5. The CDR3 numbers 17 residues from cysteine through phenylalanine. Only the CDR3 region is kept as DNA, spanning 51 bases read in frame from base 1. Each collaborating institution followed its own protocols to collect whole blood in K2EDTA tubes. Collaborator samples were shipped for TCRbeta analysis as frozen whole blood, isolated PBMCs, or DNA extracted from either sample type. TCRbeta CDR3 regions were amplified from genomic DNA by means of the immunoSEQ Assay, a bias-controlled multiplex PCR. In the paper's pipeline: Within the assay, amplification of reference gene primers was used to estimate how many nucleated cells each sample contained. To quantify the absolute abundance of each unique TCRbeta CDR3 rearrangement, sequence reads were collapsed and filtered. For each sample, productive Simpson clonality was calculated by taking the square root of Simpson's diversity index across productive rearrangements. TCRdb holds this immuneACCESS table with in-frame rearrangements only. Some clones are missing; in checked studies, unresolved V genes explain under half, and the rest has no known cause. Clone size and the V and J calls come from that table; the DNA yielded D and trimming. The sample includes 50,000 to 65,000 clones, with about 89% observed a single time. The biggest ten clones account for 5.5% to 7.5% of the sample.

This clone has a single count. What antigen it recognizes has not been identified. No base quality information exists; no much larger clone differs at one position. General study outcomes and caveats: How much clinical and demographic metadata was included differed by source and by participant, and the metadata was provided uncurated.

The chain was built from TRBV15 and TRBJ2-2; 15 bases in the middle match TRBD2. The receptor comes from a woman aged 55-69 years with active or convalescent COVID-19. Sequencing input: peripheral blood. In nucleotides, the sequence is TGTGCCACCAGCAGTCCCGGGACTAGCGGGAGGCCCGGGGAGCTGTTTTTT. It codes for CATSSPGTSGRPGELFF.